This T cell receptor beta chain was recorded in a study of immune cell composition in non-small cell lung cancer. Notes on the study in general: Squamous lung tumours showed higher top 10 clone scores and clonality than adenocarcinomas. Squamous carcinomas (approximately 80%) more often had tumour-associated clones >0.5% than adenocarcinomas (33%). Dominant in vivo tumour-associated clones were not shown to share tumour-reactive sequences.

Turning to this clone: The antigen is unknown.

With 0 bases clipped from V and 3 bases from J, the junction kept 12 bases outside the gene matches. CDR3 length equals 17 residues. Per the germline V gene, CDR1 is SGHNT and CDR2 is YYREEE (reference sequence). Sequenced by immunoSEQ multiplex PCR; TCRdb stores in-frame clones only, minus some. The data hold over 5,500 clones, with roughly 74% observed a single time. Sequencing was carried out using lung tumor tissue. V and J are TRBV5-4 and TRBJ2-7; TRBD1 agrees at 7 bases. The TCR comes from a human donor with non-small cell lung cancer. The CDR3 nucleotides are TGTGCCAGCAGCTTGGCTTTCCAAAGACAGGGCAACTACGAGCAGTACTTC. It is translated as CASSLAFQRQGNYEQYF.